The clone carrying this T cell receptor (beta chain) was found a few times. Preparing the TCRbeta library involved the use of unique molecular identifiers. TCRdb analysed the PCR reads with MiXCR anew, one entry per CDR3 protein. The sample lists about 130,000 distinct CDR3 sequences; more than 9.5% were seen once. The sample originates from a study of T-cell reconstitution after alpha-beta-depleted transplantation in children. The CDR3 loop spans 16 amino acids. Germline lookup yields CDR1 DFQATT and CDR2 SNEGSKA (reference sequence). V was clipped by 6 bases and J by 0 bases, with 18 bases between them.

This specimen consisted of PBMCs, mostly from graft donor cells, obtained 180 days after TCRalphabeta/CD19-depleted stem cell transplant. J is TRBJ2-1 and V is TRBV20-1; tentative D call: TRBD2 (6 bases). The sequence was collected from a girl under three years old who had a stem cell transplant for combined immunodeficiency, so the T cells may come from the graft donor. CDR3 nucleotide sequence: TGCAGTGCACCCGACTGGGGGGAATACTCCTACAATGAGCAGTTCTTC. As protein: CSAPDWGEYSYNEQFF.